The source of this TCR beta chain is a study of blood T cell repertoires in COVID-19. Whole-study context: Acute and convalescent COVID-19 samples came from the United States, Italy and Spain.

V trimming: 5 bases; J trimming: 8 bases; junction bases outside the gene matches: 11. Germline CDR1 reads SGHAT; CDR2 reads FQNNGV. The CDR3 length is 15 residues. Authors' processing steps: Nucleated cell counts were estimated from reference gene primer amplification. TCRdb's table, derived via immunoSEQ multiplex PCR, lists solely in-frame clones and lacks some. The V and J calls and clone size come from that table; D and trimming were worked out from the DNA. The data show over 350,000 clones, with approximately 87% seen just once and roughly 10% held by the top ten. Participant age was roughly 18 to 95 years, and participants resided in 24 US areas.

The origin of this receptor is a woman in her forties or fifties who had recovered from COVID-19. The sample taken for sequencing was PBMCs or T cells enriched from blood (not recorded which). The rearrangement joins TRBV11-2 to TRBJ1-4, with TRBD1 identical over 7 bases. CDR3 sequence reads: CASSSYDRDREKLFF. The DNA of the CDR3 is TGTGCCAGCAGCAGTTACGACAGGGACCGCGAAAAACTGTTTTTT.